One and the same sample provided the 30 T cell receptor beta chains below, sequenced in a study of T cell changes during pregnancy in multiple sclerosis. Here immunoSEQ multiplex PCR was the method, and the copy in TCRdb shows in-frame clones only, minus some. Found here are approximately 53,000 clones, nearly 95% of them singletons; the top ten hold around 0.29%. The sample in question was CD4+ T cells from peripheral blood mononuclear cells, obtained in the second trimester of pregnancy. These receptor sequences come from a female donor with multiple sclerosis, enrolled in a pregnancy study.

The chain joins TRBV7-9 to TRBJ2-4; 7 nucleotides match TRBD2. Germline CDR1 and CDR2: SEHNR and FQNEAQ (reference sequence). V lost 5 bases, J lost 3 bases, and 7 bases stayed unmatched. This CDR3 contains 15 residues. This chain's CDR3 is CASSKQTSVKNIQYF. In DNA form, the CDR3 reads TGTGCCAGCAGCAAACAAACTAGCGTCAAAAACATTCAGTACTTC.

The chain is built from TRBV6-4 and TRBJ2-3; 10 positions match TRBD1. The ends lost 4 bases at V and 0 bases at J; junction bases unmatched: 1. The germline CDR1 and CDR2 sequences are MRHNA and SNTAGT. The CDR3 runs 15 residues. This CDR3 is CASSAGQGSTDTQYF. The CDR3 DNA reads as TGTGCCAGCAGTGCGGGACAGGGGAGCACAGATACGCAGTATTTT.

The chain carries TRBV10-1 and TRBJ1-5; D not resolved. The CDR3 loop spans 13 amino acids. The germline CDR1 and CDR2 sequences are WNHNN and SYGVQD (reference sequence). V was clipped by 3 bases and J by 7 bases, with 10 bases between them. CDR3 nucleotides: TGCGCCAGCAGTGAAAACGGGGAACAGCCCCAGCATTTT. Its protein product is CASSENGEQPQHF.

This chain links TRBV6-6 with TRBJ2-2; weak D call: TRBD2 (7 bases). The CDR3 extends over 14 amino acids. Germline V gives CDR1 MNHNY, CDR2 SVGAGI (reference sequence). Trimming took 5 bases from V and 6 from J, leaving 13 bases between them. CDR3 amino acids: CASSAGAASGELFF. The CDR3 DNA is TGTGCCAGCAGTGCGGGGGCCGCCTCCGGGGAGCTGTTTTTT.

The chain joins TRBV7-3 to TRBJ2-3; 7 bases match TRBD1. The CDR3 runs 14 residues. Germline V gives CDR1 SGHTA, CDR2 FQGTGA. V lost 5 bases to trimming and J lost 2 bases; unmatched junction nucleotides: 4. The CDR3 sequence: CASSTGQPTDTQYF. CDR3 sequence (DNA): TGTGCCAGCAGCACGGGACAGCCCACAGATACGCAGTATTTT.

The gene calls are TRBV7-2 and TRBJ2-1, with 7 bases that match TRBD1. This CDR3 has 12 residues. Germline trimming cut 4 bases from V and 7 bases from J; bases unmatched to any gene: 1. The germline gives CDR1 SGHTA, CDR2 FQGNSA. Here the CDR3 reads CASSSRGNEQFF. CDR3 DNA: TGTGCCAGCAGCTCCAGGGGGAATGAGCAGTTCTTC. Combining the CDR3 with reference TRBV7-2 and TRBJ2-1 gives the whole variable domain GAGVSQSPSNKVTEKGKDVELRCDPISGHTALYWYRQSLGQGLEFLIYFQGNSAPDKSGLPSDRFSAERTGGSVSTLTIQRTQQEDSAVYLCASSSRGNEQFFGPGTRLTVL.

Details on this clone: Relative to the germline gene, one junction end is altered; a read error may explain this. The chain carries TRBV7-3 and TRBJ2-7, with 9 bases aligning to TRBD1. The CDR3 length is 15 residues. Germline CDR1 and CDR2: SGHTA and FQGTGA. CDR3 nucleotides: TGTGCCAGCAGCTTTACGGGACAGGGTTCCTCCGAGCAGTACTTC. It specifies CASSFTGQGSSEQYF.

This clone has only one observation. The V call is TRBV7-2, the J call TRBJ2-7; D might be TRBD2 (5 bases). The CDR3 extends over 14 amino acids. The germline V and J ends were trimmed by 4 bases and 1 base, with 11 bases remaining between them. Germline values: CDR1 SGHTA, CDR2 FQGNSA. CDR3 loop: CASSSQLGSYEQYF. The CDR3 DNA reads as TGTGCCAGCAGCTCCCAACTAGGATCCTACGAGCAGTACTTC.

The rearrangement links TRBV5-5 to TRBJ2-2; D is perhaps TRBD2 (5 bases). The length of the CDR3 is 15 residues. CDR1 is SGHKS and CDR2 is YYEKEE in the germline V gene (reference sequence). V was shortened by 0 bases and J by 4 bases, with 10 bases between the two germline ends. The DNA of the CDR3 is TGTGCCAGCAGCTTGGCTAGTCGGGGCACCGGGGAGCTGTTTTTT. Its translation: CASSLASRGTGELFF.

CDR3: CASSIGLARKPEAFF. The CDR3 DNA follows: TGTGCCAGTAGTATAGGTTTGGCGCGGAAGCCTGAAGCTTTCTTT. The chain employs TRBV19 and TRBJ1-1, with D unresolved. CDR3 length: 15 residues. V shed 1 base and J shed 6 bases, with 15 bases lying between them. CDR1 LNHDA and CDR2 SQIVND come from the germline V gene (reference sequence).

The chain combines TRBV6-4 with TRBJ1-1, with no clear D. V lost 4 bases and J 1 base, leaving 10 bases between the germline ends. There are 14 residues in the CDR3. Germline loops: CDR1 MRHNA, CDR2 SNTAGT. CDR3 DNA sequence: TGTGCCAGCAGTGCCTCTCCCGGGAACACTGAAGCTTTCTTT. The encoded protein is CASSASPGNTEAFF.

The chain couples TRBV19 to TRBJ2-5; 9 nucleotides align to TRBD1. Germline-derived CDR1 and CDR2 are LNHDA and SQIVND (reference sequence). The CDR3 has 14 amino acids. Losses at the gene ends were 6 bases for V and 5 bases for J; bases not matched to a gene: 7. Here the CDR3 reads CASRGGQGWETQYF. CDR3 bases: TGTGCCAGTAGAGGAGGACAGGGGTGGGAGACCCAGTACTTC. Full variable domain (rest looked up from reference TRBV19 and TRBJ2-5): DGGITQSPKYLFRKEGQNVTLSCEQNLNHDAMYWYRQDPGQGLRLIYYSQIVNDFQKGDIAEGYSVSREKKESFPLTVTSAQKNPTAFYLCASRGGQGWETQYFGPGTRLLVL.

This chain uses TRBV4-1 with TRBJ2-3, with TRBD2 identical over 12 bases. The J segment lost 3 bases and the V segment lost 0 bases, leaving 16 bases of the junction unmatched. The CDR3 has 21 amino acids. Per the germline V gene, CDR1 is MGHRA and CDR2 is YSYEKL. The CDR3 protein is CASSQDLPLAGGIIRTDTQYF. DNA of the CDR3: TGCGCCAGCAGCCAAGACCTCCCCCTAGCGGGGGGGATAATCCGAACAGATACGCAGTATTTT.

The gene calls are TRBV5-1 and TRBJ2-3, with D maybe TRBD2 (6 bases). Germline CDR1 SGHRS, CDR2 YFSETQ. Trimming removed 4 bases from V and 3 bases from J, with 9 bases in between. This CDR3 contains 13 residues. In nucleotides, the CDR3 is TGCGCCAGCAGCGGGACTGTGACAGATACGCAGTATTTT. Amino acid sequence: CASSGTVTDTQYF.

The chain combines TRBV5-4 with TRBJ2-5, with TRBD1 matching 7 bases. V gave up 4 bases and J gave up 4 bases; unmatched junction bases: 10. The CDR3 extends over 15 amino acids. Germline V lookup: CDR1 SGHNT, CDR2 YYREEE (reference sequence). The chain's CDR3 is CASSEQLGTAETQYF. CDR3 bases: TGTGCCAGCAGCGAACAACTGGGGACAGCAGAGACCCAGTACTTC.

This clone is a singleton in its sample. The rearrangement joins TRBV11-2 to TRBJ2-5; D might be TRBD1 (6 bases). There are 13 residues in the CDR3. Trimming stripped 2 bases from V and 6 bases from J, with 10 bases between. Germline V lookup: CDR1 SGHAT, CDR2 FQNNGV. The CDR3 here is CASSLQGKQTQYF. CDR3 coding DNA: TGTGCCAGCAGCTTACAGGGGAAGCAGACCCAGTACTTC.

The chain couples TRBV10-3 to TRBJ2-1; possible D gene TRBD2, 5 bases. The CDR3 loop spans 13 amino acids. V lost 2 bases to trimming and J lost 13 bases, with 15 bases between them. The germline gives CDR1 ENHRY, CDR2 SYGVKD. CDR3 in amino acids: CAISEGQRSGQFF. The DNA for the CDR3 is TGTGCCATCAGTGAGGGTCAACGGAGCGGACAGTTCTTC.

CDR3 DNA sequence: TGTGCCAGCAGCAAAGGCTATGGGGACAGTTCGAACACCGGGGAGCTGTTTTTT. Its translation: CASSKGYGDSSNTGELFF. This sequence joins TRBV21-1 and TRBJ2-2; whether TRBD1, the table's D call, matches the DNA was not checked. TRBV21-1 is a pseudogene. The CDR3 consists of 18 residues.

The V gene is TRBV5-1, the J gene TRBJ2-7; D possibly corresponds to TRBD1 (6 bases). Germline CDR1 and CDR2: SGHRS and YFSETQ. The CDR3 contains 14 residues. Trimming removed 3 bases at V and 3 bases at J, with 13 bases between. The CDR3 reads CASSSKRDNYEQYF. The DNA of the CDR3 is TGCGCCAGCAGCTCCAAACGGGACAACTACGAGCAGTACTTC.

The J gene is TRBJ1-4, the V gene TRBV5-1, with D perhaps matching TRBD1 (6 bases). CDR1 SGHRS and CDR2 YFSETQ come from the germline V gene. This CDR3 comprises 16 residues. Trimming cost V 1 base and J 3 bases, with 13 bases left between them. The CDR3 DNA reads as TGCGCCAGCAGCTTGTCCCCGACAGGCCCTAATGAAAAACTGTTTTTT. This translates into CASSLSPTGPNEKLFF.

CDR3 DNA: TGTGCCAGCAGCTTTCCAGGGGATGAAAAACTGTTTTTT. Encoded protein: CASSFPGDEKLFF. J is TRBJ1-4 and V is TRBV5-4; TRBD1 might be the D (6 bases). The V gene lost 2 bases and the J gene lost 6 bases, with 8 bases spanning the gap. The CDR3 length is 13 residues. Looked up from germline, CDR1 is SGHNT and CDR2 is YYREEE (reference sequence).

V usage is TRBV6-1 and J usage is TRBJ2-7, with D unclear. Germline CDR1 and CDR2: MNHNS and SASEGT. This CDR3 comprises 15 residues. V was pared by 0 bases and J by 2 bases, with 11 bases between. The CDR3 spells CASSEAKLKPYEQYF. DNA for the CDR3: TGTGCCAGCAGTGAAGCAAAGCTGAAACCCTACGAGCAGTACTTC.

This chain links TRBV5-1 with TRBJ2-6, with 12 nucleotides matching TRBD2. The ends lost 1 base at V and 0 bases at J; junction bases unmatched: 8. Germline CDR1 reads SGHRS; CDR2 reads YFSETQ. The CDR3 runs 20 residues. CDR3 bases: TGCGCCAGCAGCTTGCGGACTAGCGGGATCCTCAGCTCTGGGGCCAACGTCCTGACTTTC. It specifies CASSLRTSGILSSGANVLTF.

The rearrangement uses TRBV19 and TRBJ1-2; maybe TRBD1 (6 bases). Germline V lookup: CDR1 LNHDA, CDR2 SQIVND (reference sequence). The length of the CDR3 is 13 residues. Trimming took 4 bases from V and 5 from J, leaving 11 bases between them. The CDR3 protein is CASSRQEHYGYTF. The CDR3 DNA reads TGTGCCAGTAGTAGACAGGAACATTATGGCTACACCTTC.

The chain combines TRBV4-1 with TRBJ1-6, with D uncertain. The CDR3 runs to 15 residues. CDR1 is MGHRA and CDR2 is YSYEKL in the germline V gene. V lost 1 base, J lost 0 bases, and 4 bases lay in between. The CDR3: CASSQGSSYNSPLHF. Written as DNA, the CDR3 is TGCGCCAGCAGCCAAGGGAGCTCCTATAATTCACCCCTCCACTTT.

The chain uses TRBV10-3 and TRBJ2-7; 11 bases agree with TRBD1. J gave up 5 bases and V 1 base, and 4 bases lay outside the gene matches. This CDR3 has 15 amino acids. The germline V gene encodes CDR1 ENHRY and CDR2 SYGVKD. The CDR3 protein is CAISEWVGQGDEQYF. The CDR3 nucleotides are TGTGCCATCAGTGAGTGGGTGGGACAGGGGGACGAGCAGTACTTC.

The V call is TRBV5-1, the J call TRBJ2-2; 7 bases map to TRBD1. CDR1 is SGHRS, CDR2 YFSETQ, per germline. After removal of 4 bases from V and 5 bases from J, the junction contained 5 bases not matched to a gene. The CDR3 is made up of 14 amino acids. The CDR3 DNA reads TGCGCCAGCAGCCCAACAGGGGATACCGGGGAGCTGTTTTTT. This gives the protein CASSPTGDTGELFF.

Turning to this clone: The same CDR3 also results from other DNA sequences found in this sample. The genes are TRBV6-5 and TRBJ1-1; 7 bases line up with TRBD1. The CDR3 sequence is 11 residues long. With V trimmed by 5 bases and J by 8 bases, 2 bases remained unmatched. From germline, CDR1 is MNHEY and CDR2 SVGAGI. CDR3 nucleotide sequence: TGTGCCAGCAGTCGGACAGGCGAAGCTTTCTTT. It specifies CASSRTGEAFF.

The chain uses TRBV6-6 and TRBJ1-6, with TRBD1 matching 7 bases. The CDR3 covers 14 residues. V was clipped by 8 bases and J by 8 bases; unmatched bases: 9. Germline V lookup: CDR1 MNHNY, CDR2 SVGAGI (reference sequence). CDR3 in amino acids: CASGYRGGDSPLHF. Here the CDR3 DNA reads TGTGCCAGCGGATACAGGGGCGGCGATTCACCCCTCCACTTT.

The rearrangement links TRBV7-2 to TRBJ2-5; no clear D gene. CDR1 and CDR2 (germline): SGHTA, FQGNSA. Trimming stripped 2 bases from V and 5 bases from J, with 9 bases between. The CDR3 is 13 amino acids. The CDR3 DNA follows: TGTGCCAGCAGCTTACCCTCCGGGGAGACCCAGTACTTC. This codes for CASSLPSGETQYF.